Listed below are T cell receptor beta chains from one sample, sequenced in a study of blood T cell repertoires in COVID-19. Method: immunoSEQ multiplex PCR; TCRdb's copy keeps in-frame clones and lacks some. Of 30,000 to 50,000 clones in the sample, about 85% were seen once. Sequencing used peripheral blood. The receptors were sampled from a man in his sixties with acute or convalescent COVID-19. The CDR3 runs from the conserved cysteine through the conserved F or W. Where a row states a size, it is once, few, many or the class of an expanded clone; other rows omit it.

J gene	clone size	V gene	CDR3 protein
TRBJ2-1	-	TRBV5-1	CASSLATGGRNEQFF
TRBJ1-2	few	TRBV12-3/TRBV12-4	CASTLGGGGYTF
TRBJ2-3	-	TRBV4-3	CASSPVGGRADTQYF
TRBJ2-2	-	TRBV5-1	CASSIRSGANTGELFF
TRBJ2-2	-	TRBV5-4	CASSDRGDRAIGPGELFF
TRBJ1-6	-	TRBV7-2	CASSRSLDSPLHF
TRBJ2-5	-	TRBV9	CASSVEGEGTQYF
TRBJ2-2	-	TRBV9	CASSDRTVGELFF
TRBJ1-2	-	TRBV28	CASSSDRGNYGYTF
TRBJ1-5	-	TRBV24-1	CATTTGTGGDQSNQPQHF
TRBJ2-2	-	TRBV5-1	CASSLKASGSTPNTGELFF
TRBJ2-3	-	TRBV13	CASSSLRLAGGTDTQYF
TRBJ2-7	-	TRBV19	CASSMLVDSYEQYF
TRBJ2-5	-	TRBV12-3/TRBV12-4	CASTPTGGETQYF
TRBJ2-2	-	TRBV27	CATSRRVGTGATGELFF
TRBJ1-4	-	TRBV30	CARGTGREKLFF
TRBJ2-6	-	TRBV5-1	CASSFGSAGANVLTF
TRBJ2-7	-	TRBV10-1	CASSEFELDEQYF
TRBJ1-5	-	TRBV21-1	CASSKRGQPQHF
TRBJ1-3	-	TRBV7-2	CASSLAWSRGNTIYF
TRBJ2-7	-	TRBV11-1	CASSLGGFSSYEQYF
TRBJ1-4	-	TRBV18	CASSLDRVGEKLFF
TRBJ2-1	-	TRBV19	CASSIDMGTGVNEQFF
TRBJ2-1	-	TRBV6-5	CASSFDSEQFF
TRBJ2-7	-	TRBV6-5	CASSYLSDRDYEQYF
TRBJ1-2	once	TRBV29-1	CSVLKGQNYGYTF
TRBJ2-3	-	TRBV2	CASRRFTDTQYF
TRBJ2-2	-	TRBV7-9	CASSLGGAGELFF
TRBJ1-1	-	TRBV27	CASSPVPGHEYTEAFF
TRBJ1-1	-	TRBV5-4	CASSTGGTVNTEAFF
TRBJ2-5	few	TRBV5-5	CASSLGTGARETQYF
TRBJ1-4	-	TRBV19	CASSILGQGKAVF
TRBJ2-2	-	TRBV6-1	CASSDNFLGTGELFF
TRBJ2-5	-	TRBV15	CATSNRLETQYF
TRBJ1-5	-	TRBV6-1	CASSALPGGTGNQPQHF
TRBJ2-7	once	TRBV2	CASSVDPGQAYEQYF
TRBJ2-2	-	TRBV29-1	CSVEMTGELFF
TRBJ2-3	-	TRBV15	CATSSGEGADTQYF
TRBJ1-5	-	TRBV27	CASSLTGGRGDYSNQPQHF
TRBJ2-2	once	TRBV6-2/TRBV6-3	CASSYGTSGGTNTGELFF
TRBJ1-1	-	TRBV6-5	CASSTRTGISSEAFF
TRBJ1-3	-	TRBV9	CASSATTGNSGNTIYF
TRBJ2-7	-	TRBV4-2	CASSQDGPGTEQYF
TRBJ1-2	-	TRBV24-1	CATSDSETAYGYTF
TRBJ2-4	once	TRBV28	CASSLLGGNIQYF
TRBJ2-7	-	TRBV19	CASSRDRVPGEQYF
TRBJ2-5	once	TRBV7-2	CASSPGLAGGPDETQYF
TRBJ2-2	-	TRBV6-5	CASSYSLSVETGELFF
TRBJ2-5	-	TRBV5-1	CASSSPGPGGETQYF
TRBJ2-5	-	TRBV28	CASSLPAGGLETQYF
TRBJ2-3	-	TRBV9	CASSDRAGVGSKDTQYF
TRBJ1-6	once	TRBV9	CASSVAGSESPLHF
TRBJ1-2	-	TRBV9	CASSVGGGGAANYGYTF
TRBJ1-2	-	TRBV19	CGSGSQGYGYTF
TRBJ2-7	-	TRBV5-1	CASSLKTSGAYEQYF
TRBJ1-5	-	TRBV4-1	CASSQGAWAVKSNQPQHF
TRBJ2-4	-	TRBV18	CASSASGSDIQYF
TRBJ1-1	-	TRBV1	CTSSQNGGNTEAFF
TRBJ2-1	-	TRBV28	CASSPQGGVGYNEQFF